These 21 T cell receptor beta chains share one sample of origin, sequenced in a study of T cells after yellow fever vaccination. From the 5' RACE reads, TCRdb called clonotypes with MiXCR, one entry per CDR3 protein. This sample has around 320,000 distinct CDR3 sequences; around 4.3% occur once, and the top ten carry roughly a fifth. Sequenced here: PBMCs, sampled 15 days after the yellow fever booster vaccination. These receptors all stem from a young man who received the YFV17D yellow fever vaccine.

The J gene is TRBJ1-1, the V gene TRBV21-1; the table's D gene call, TRBD1, was not cross checked with the DNA. TRBV21-1 has pseudogene status. CDR3 length equals 14 residues. CDR3 nucleotides: TGTGCCAGCAGCAAAGTCGGCGCCCGCACTGAAGCTTTCTTT. This codes for CASSKVGARTEAFF.

The chain has TRBV5-1 and TRBJ1-2; a weak D match, TRBD1 (5 bases). The CDR3 contains 13 residues. V dropped 7 bases and J dropped 8 bases, with 18 bases sitting between them. Per the germline V gene, CDR1 is SGHRS and CDR2 is YFSETQ. The CDR3 region is CASGPGTVWGYTF. CDR3 DNA: TGCGCCAGCGGACCGGGGACGGTTTGGGGCTACACCTTC.

This clonotype was seen at least ten times. This chain uses TRBV5-1 with TRBJ1-6; D is possibly TRBD1 (6 bases). This CDR3 is 18 amino acids long. The V and J ends lost 7 bases and 0 bases respectively, with 20 bases between them. CDR1 is SGHRS and CDR2 is YFSETQ in the germline V gene. The DNA for the CDR3 is TGCGCCAGCGGGGCCGGGACACCAAGCAGCTCCTATAATTCACCCCTCCACTTT. The encoded protein is CASGAGTPSSSYNSPLHF.

At least ten counts were recorded for this clonotype. The chain links TRBV10-1 to TRBJ2-5; perhaps TRBD2 as D (6 bases). The CDR3 length is 15 residues. CDR1 and CDR2 (germline): WNHNN, SYGVQD (reference sequence). The V gene lost 4 bases and the J gene lost 1 base, with 13 bases spanning the gap. CDR3 sequence: CASSGGPGLQETQYF. DNA for the CDR3: TGCGCCAGCAGTGGGGGACCGGGACTCCAAGAGACCCAGTACTTC.

The table lists this clonotype with many counts. CDR3 bases: TGTGCCAGCAGTTATGGGGCCGGGGGGGACTATGGCTACACCTTC. Amino acid sequence: CASSYGAGGDYGYTF. V usage is TRBV6-5 and J usage is TRBJ1-2; possible D gene TRBD1, 5 bases. Germline values: CDR1 MNHEY, CDR2 SVGAGI. V was cut by 3 bases and J by 3 bases, with 14 bases left in between. This CDR3 contains 15 residues.

Many counts were recorded for this clonotype. The chain links TRBV5-1 to TRBJ2-2; 12 bases are shared with TRBD1. The CDR3 length is 16 residues. Germline CDR1 SGHRS, CDR2 YFSETQ. J lost 2 bases, V lost 4 bases, and 3 bases had no gene match. The DNA of the CDR3 is TGCGCCAGCAGCGCCGGGACAGGGGGCAACACCGGGGAGCTGTTTTTT. Translation gives CASSAGTGGNTGELFF.

This clonotype was picked up a small number of times. The CDR3 nucleotides are TGTGCCAGCTGGGTTGGCCCCGCCAATGAGCAGTTCTTC. This sequence encodes CASWVGPANEQFF. The chain is built from TRBV6-1 and TRBJ2-1, with D hard to call. CDR3 length: 13 residues. Germline loops: CDR1 MNHNS, CDR2 SASEGT. The ends were cut back, 8 bases at V and 6 bases at J, with 14 bases in the middle.

This clonotype was picked up a small number of times. The genes are TRBV28 and TRBJ2-7; D may be TRBD1 or TRBD2 (6 bases each). This CDR3 region has 13 residues. Trimming took off 3 bases at V and 4 bases at J, with 10 bases between the two ends. Per the germline V gene, CDR1 is MDHEN and CDR2 is SYDVKM. The chain's CDR3 is CASSLPGAYEQYV. The DNA of the CDR3 is TGTGCCAGCAGTTTGCCGGGGGCTTACGAGCAGTACGTC.

The sample holds many counts of this clonotype. V gene TRBV9 combines with J gene TRBJ2-2; D not certain. Germline-derived CDR1 and CDR2 are SGDLS and YYNGEE. V gave up 2 bases and J gave up 0 bases, with 11 bases separating them. CDR3 length: 16 amino acids. CDR3 amino acids: CASSVVSNPNTGELFF. In DNA, the CDR3 is TGTGCCAGCAGCGTTGTCTCCAACCCGAACACCGGGGAGCTGTTTTTT.

This clonotype was observed many times. Here the CDR3 DNA reads TGTGCCAGCAGCGACAGCGGGGGGGCCCATGAGCAGTTCTTC. Encoded protein: CASSDSGGAHEQFF. The chain joins TRBV11-2 to TRBJ2-1; 10 bases agree with TRBD2. Germline loops: CDR1 SGHAT, CDR2 FQNNGV. The V gene end was trimmed by 5 bases and the J gene end by 8 bases; junction bases not matched to a gene: 6. The CDR3 runs 14 residues.

A few counts support this clonotype. The CDR3: CASSRNRDTGELFF. The CDR3 coding sequence is TGTGCCAGCAGCCGAAACAGGGACACCGGGGAGCTGTTTTTT. V is TRBV6-2 or TRBV6-3 and J is TRBJ2-2; D possibly corresponds to TRBD1 (6 bases). The length of the CDR3 is 14 residues. V was clipped by 6 bases and J by 3 bases, with 11 bases between them. CDR1 is MNHEY, CDR2 SVGEGT, per germline.

This clonotype was counted a few times. This sequence joins TRBV7-6 and TRBJ2-7; 10 positions match TRBD2. The CDR3 extends over 17 amino acids. CDR1 and CDR2 (germline): SGHVS, FNYEAQ. J gave up 0 bases and V 1 base, and 6 bases lay outside the gene matches. CDR3 DNA: TGTGCCAGCAGCTTAGGCCGGCCTAGCGGGAGCTCCTACGAGCAGTACTTC. This encodes CASSLGRPSGSSYEQYF.

This clonotype has just a few counts. This chain links TRBV21-1 with TRBJ2-7. TRBV21-1 is a recognized pseudogene. This CDR3 region has 11 residues. CDR3 protein: CASSPSYEQYV. The CDR3 bases are TGTGCCAGCAGCCCTTCGTACGAGCAGTACGTC.

This clonotype was recorded a few times. The rearrangement links TRBV4-2 to TRBJ1-6; D is undetermined. The CDR3 covers 13 residues. Between the trimmed V and J ends, which lost 1 base and 9 bases, there was a span of 7 bases. The germline gives CDR1 LGHNA, CDR2 YNFKEQ. CDR3 coding DNA: TGTGCCAGCAGCCAAGGTGAGGGTTCACCCCTCCACTTT. Translation gives CASSQGEGSPLHF.

This clonotype was counted at least ten times. The chain is built from TRBV18 and TRBJ1-2, with TRBD1 matching over 7 bases. CDR1 and CDR2 from the germline V gene are KGHSH and LQKENI. The CDR3 covers 16 residues. V shed 3 bases and J 0 bases; nucleotides not matched to a gene: 7. The CDR3 loop reads CASSPTRQGTNYGYTF. Here the CDR3 DNA reads TGTGCCAGCTCACCGACTCGACAGGGAACTAACTATGGCTACACCTTC.

In this sample, this clonotype turned up a few times. This chain uses TRBV5-1 with TRBJ1-2; 9 bases are shared with TRBD1. CDR3 length equals 14 residues. Losses at the gene ends were 0 bases for V and 7 bases for J; bases not matched to a gene: 4. Looked up from germline, CDR1 is SGHRS and CDR2 is YFSETQ. The CDR3 sequence: CASSLGTGDSGYTF. The DNA for the CDR3 is TGCGCCAGCAGCTTGGGGACAGGGGATTCTGGCTACACCTTC.

This clonotype was seen repeatedly, ten times or more. The chain is built from TRBV14 and TRBJ2-1; perhaps D is TRBD1 or TRBD2 (5 bases each). Trimming left V 4 bases short and J 7 bases short, with 20 bases between. Germline V CDR1 and CDR2: SGHDN, FVKESK. This CDR3 is 16 amino acids long. The CDR3 nucleotides are TGTGCCAGCAGCCCCCGGGACCATGCATGGCTGAATGAGCAGTTCTTC. Its translation: CASSPRDHAWLNEQFF.

This clonotype was seen repeatedly, ten times or more. The chain couples TRBV5-1 to TRBJ2-4; no firm D call. The germline V and J ends were trimmed by 5 bases and 5 bases, with 14 bases remaining between them. Germline V gene lookup returns CDR1 SGHRS and CDR2 YFSETQ. The CDR3 length is 14 residues. CDR3 nucleotide sequence: TGCGCCAGCAGTAGTTTGGCTGTCGAAAACATTCAGTACTTC. This gives the protein CASSSLAVENIQYF.

The CDR3 bases are TGTGCCACCAGCAGAGATTTCGGGGGCACAGATACGCAGTATTTT. Its translation: CATSRDFGGTDTQYF. The chain combines TRBV15 with TRBJ2-3; D may be TRBD2 (5 bases). The CDR3 extends over 15 amino acids. V was pared by 0 bases and J by 1 base, with 8 bases between. Per the germline V gene, CDR1 is LNHNV and CDR2 is YYDKDF (reference sequence).

The chain employs TRBV6-2 or TRBV6-3 and TRBJ2-7; maybe TRBD2 (5 bases). Germline V CDR1 and CDR2: MNHEY, SVGEGT. V was shortened by 2 bases and J by 2 bases, with 7 bases between the two germline ends. The CDR3 runs to 13 residues. The CDR3 DNA follows: TGTGCCAGCAGTTACAAGAGGGCCTACGAGCAGTACTTC. Translating it yields CASSYKRAYEQYF.

The CDR3 loop reads CASSATQGYLTQPQHF. In nucleotides, the CDR3 is TGTGCCAGCAGCGCGACCCAGGGGTACCTAACTCAGCCCCAGCATTTT. This rearrangement joins TRBV6-5 to TRBJ1-5; D is possibly TRBD1 (6 bases). Looked up from germline, CDR1 is MNHEY and CDR2 is SVGAGI. Between the trimmed V and J ends, which lost 6 bases and 6 bases, there was a span of 21 bases. The CDR3 is 16 residues long.